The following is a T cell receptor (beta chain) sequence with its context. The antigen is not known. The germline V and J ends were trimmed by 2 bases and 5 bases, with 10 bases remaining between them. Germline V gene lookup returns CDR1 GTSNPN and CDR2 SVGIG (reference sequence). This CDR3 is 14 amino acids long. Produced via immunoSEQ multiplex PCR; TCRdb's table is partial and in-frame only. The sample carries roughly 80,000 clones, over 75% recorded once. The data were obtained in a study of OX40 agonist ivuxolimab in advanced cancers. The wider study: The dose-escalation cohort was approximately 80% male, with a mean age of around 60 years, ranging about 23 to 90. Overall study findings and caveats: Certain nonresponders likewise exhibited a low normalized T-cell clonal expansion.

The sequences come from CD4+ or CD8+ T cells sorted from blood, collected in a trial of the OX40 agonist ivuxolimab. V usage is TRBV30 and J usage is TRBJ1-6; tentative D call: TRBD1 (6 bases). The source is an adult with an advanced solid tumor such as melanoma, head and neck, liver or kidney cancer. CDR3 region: CAWSLGQNNSPLHF. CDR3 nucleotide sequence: TGTGCCTGGAGTTTAGGACAGAATAATTCACCCCTCCACTTT.